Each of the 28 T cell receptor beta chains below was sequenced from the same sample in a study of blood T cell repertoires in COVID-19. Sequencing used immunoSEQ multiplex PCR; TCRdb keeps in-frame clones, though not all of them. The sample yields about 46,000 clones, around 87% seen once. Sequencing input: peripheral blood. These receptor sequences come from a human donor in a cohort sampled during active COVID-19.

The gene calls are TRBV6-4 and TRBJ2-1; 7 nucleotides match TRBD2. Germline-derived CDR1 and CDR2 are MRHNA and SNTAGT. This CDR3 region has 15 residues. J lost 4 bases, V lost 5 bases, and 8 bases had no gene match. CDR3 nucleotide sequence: TGTGCCAGCAGTCCCTTAGCGGGTTCGTACAATGAGCAGTTCTTC. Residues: CASSPLAGSYNEQFF.

The CDR3 region has the DNA TGTGCCAGCAGCGTAGAGCCAGGTAGTCACCACGAGCAGTACTTC. This translates into CASSVEPGSHHEQYF. This chain uses TRBV9 with TRBJ2-7; D is ambiguous. Trimming shortened V by 0 bases and J by 5 bases, and 15 bases separated the two germline ends. In germline, CDR1 is SGDLS, CDR2 YYNGEE. CDR3 length: 15 residues.

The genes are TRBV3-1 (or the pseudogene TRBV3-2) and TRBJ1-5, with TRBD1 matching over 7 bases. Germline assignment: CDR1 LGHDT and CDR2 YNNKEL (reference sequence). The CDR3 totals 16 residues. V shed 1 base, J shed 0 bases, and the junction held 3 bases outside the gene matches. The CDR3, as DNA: TGTGCCAGCAGCCAAGCCGGGACAGATAGCAATCAGCCCCAGCATTTT. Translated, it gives CASSQAGTDSNQPQHF.

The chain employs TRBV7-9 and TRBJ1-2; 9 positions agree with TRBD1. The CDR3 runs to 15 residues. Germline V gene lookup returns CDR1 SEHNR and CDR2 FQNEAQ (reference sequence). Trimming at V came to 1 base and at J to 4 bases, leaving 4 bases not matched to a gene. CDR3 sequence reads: CASSLGTGDGYGYTF. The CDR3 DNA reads TGTGCCAGCAGCTTAGGGACAGGGGATGGCTATGGCTACACCTTC.

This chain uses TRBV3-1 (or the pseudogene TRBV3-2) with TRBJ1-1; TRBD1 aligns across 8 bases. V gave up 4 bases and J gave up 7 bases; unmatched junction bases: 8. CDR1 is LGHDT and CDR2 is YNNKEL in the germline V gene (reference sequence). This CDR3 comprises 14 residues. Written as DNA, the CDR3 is TGTGCCAGCAGCCCGAAACAGGGGGGCGGTGAAGCTTTCTTT. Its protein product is CASSPKQGGGEAFF.

In DNA, the CDR3 is TGTGCCTGGAGGTACGCAGAATATGGCTACACCTTC. It codes for CAWRYAEYGYTF. This chain uses TRBV30 with TRBJ1-2; no reliable D call. The CDR3 sequence is 12 residues long. The germline V gene has CDR1 GTSNPN and CDR2 SVGIG (reference sequence). The V end was cut by 3 bases, the J end by 5 bases, with 10 bases between.

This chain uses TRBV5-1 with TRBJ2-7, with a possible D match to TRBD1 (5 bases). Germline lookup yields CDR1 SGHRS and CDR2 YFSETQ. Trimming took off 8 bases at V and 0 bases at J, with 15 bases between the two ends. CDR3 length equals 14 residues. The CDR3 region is CASKRQPNSYEQYF. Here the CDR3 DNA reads TGCGCCAGTAAACGACAGCCTAACTCCTACGAGCAGTACTTC. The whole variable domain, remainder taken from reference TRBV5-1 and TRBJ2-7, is KAGVTQTPRYLIKTRGQQVTLSCSPISGHRSVSWYQQTPGQGLQFLFEYFSETQRNKGNFPGRFSGRQFSNSRSEMNVSTLELGDSALYLCASKRQPNSYEQYFGPGTRLTVT.

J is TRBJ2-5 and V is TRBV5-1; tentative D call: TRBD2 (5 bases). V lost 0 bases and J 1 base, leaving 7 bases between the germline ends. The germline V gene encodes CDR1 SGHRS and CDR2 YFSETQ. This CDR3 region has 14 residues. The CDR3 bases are TGCGCCAGCAGCTTGGCCCGGGGCCAAGAGACCCAGTACTTC. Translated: CASSLARGQETQYF. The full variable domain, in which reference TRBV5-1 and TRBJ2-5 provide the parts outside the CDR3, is KAGVTQTPRYLIKTRGQQVTLSCSPISGHRSVSWYQQTPGQGLQFLFEYFSETQRNKGNFPGRFSGRQFSNSRSEMNVSTLELGDSALYLCASSLARGQETQYFGPGTRLLVL.

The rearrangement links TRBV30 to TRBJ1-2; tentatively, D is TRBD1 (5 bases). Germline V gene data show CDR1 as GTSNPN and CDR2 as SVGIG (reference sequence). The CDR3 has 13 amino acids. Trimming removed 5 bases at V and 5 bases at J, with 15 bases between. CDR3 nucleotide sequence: TGTGCCTGGGGGGTTCAGGGAAAGTATGGCTACACCTTC. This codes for CAWGVQGKYGYTF.

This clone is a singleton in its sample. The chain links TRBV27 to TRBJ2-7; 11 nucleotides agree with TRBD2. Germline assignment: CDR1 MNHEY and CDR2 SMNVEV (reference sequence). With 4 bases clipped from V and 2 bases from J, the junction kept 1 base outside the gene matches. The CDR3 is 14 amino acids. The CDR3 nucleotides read TGTGCCAGCAGTTCGGGACTAGCGGCCTACGAGCAGTACTTC. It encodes CASSSGLAAYEQYF.

The DNA of the CDR3 is TGTGCCAGCAGTAAAGGGGTTAACACTGAAGCTTTCTTT. Amino acids: CASSKGVNTEAFF. The chain joins TRBV6-2 or TRBV6-3 to TRBJ1-1, with D tentatively TRBD1 (5 bases). This CDR3 has 13 residues. Germline CDR1 reads MNHEY; CDR2 reads SVGEGT. The V and J ends lost 5 bases and 2 bases respectively, with 9 bases between them.

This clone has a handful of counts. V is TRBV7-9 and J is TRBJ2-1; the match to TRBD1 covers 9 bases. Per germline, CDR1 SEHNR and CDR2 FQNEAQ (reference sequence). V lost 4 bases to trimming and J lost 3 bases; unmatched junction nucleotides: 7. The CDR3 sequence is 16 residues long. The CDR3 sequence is CASSSGTGQGYNEQFF. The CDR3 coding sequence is TGTGCCAGCAGCTCCGGGACAGGGCAAGGCTACAATGAGCAGTTCTTC.

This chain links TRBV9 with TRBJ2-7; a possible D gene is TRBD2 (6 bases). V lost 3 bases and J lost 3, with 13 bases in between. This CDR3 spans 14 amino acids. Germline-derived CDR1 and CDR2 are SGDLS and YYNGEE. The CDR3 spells CASSARASDYEQYF. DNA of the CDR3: TGTGCCAGCAGCGCAAGGGCTAGCGACTACGAGCAGTACTTC.

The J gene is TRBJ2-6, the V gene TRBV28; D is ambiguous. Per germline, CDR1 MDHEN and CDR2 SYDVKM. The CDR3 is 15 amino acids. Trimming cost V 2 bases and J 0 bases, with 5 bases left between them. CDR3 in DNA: TGTGCCAGCAGTTTACTAGACTCTGGGGCCAACGTCCTGACTTTC. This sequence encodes CASSLLDSGANVLTF.

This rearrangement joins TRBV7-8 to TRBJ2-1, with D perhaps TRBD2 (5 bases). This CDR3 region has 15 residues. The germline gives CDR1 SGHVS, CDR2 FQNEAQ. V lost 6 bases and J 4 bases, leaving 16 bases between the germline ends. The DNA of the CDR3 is TGTGCCAGCAGAAGCGGACTGATTGGGTACAATGAGCAGTTCTTC. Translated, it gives CASRSGLIGYNEQFF.

As DNA, the CDR3 is TGTGCCAGGAGACAGGGCCCCAAGGAGACGAGTTACGAGCAGTACTTC. Protein sequence: CARRQGPKETSYEQYF. The chain combines TRBV6-4 with TRBJ2-7; 7 bases map to TRBD1. The V gene's germline CDR1 is MRHNA and CDR2 SNTAGT. This CDR3 is 16 amino acids long. V was pared by 9 bases and J by 4 bases, with 18 bases of the junction left unmatched.

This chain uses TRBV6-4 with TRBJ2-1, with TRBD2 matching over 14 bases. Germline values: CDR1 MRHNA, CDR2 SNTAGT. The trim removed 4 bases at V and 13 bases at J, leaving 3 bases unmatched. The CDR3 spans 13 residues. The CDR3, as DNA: TGTGCCAGCAGTGTCGGGACTAGCGGGAGCCAGTTCTTC. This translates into CASSVGTSGSQFF.

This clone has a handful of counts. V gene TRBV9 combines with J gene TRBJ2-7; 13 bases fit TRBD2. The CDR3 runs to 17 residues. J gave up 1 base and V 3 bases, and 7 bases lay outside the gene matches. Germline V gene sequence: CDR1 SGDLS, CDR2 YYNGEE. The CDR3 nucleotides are TGTGCCAGCAGCGAGGGACTAGCGGGGATGACTTCCTACGAGCAGTACTTC. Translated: CASSEGLAGMTSYEQYF. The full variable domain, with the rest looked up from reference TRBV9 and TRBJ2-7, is DSGVTQTPKHLITATGQRVTLRCSPRSGDLSVYWYQQSLDQGLQFLIQYYNGEERAKGNILERFSAQQFPDLHSELNLSSLELGDSALYFCASSEGLAGMTSYEQYFGPGTRLTVT.

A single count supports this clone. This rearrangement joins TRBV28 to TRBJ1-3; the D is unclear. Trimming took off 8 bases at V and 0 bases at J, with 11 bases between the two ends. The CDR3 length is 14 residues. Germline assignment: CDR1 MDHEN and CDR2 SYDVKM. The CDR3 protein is CASGLTGSGNTIYF. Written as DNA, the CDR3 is TGTGCCAGCGGACTTACGGGCTCTGGAAACACCATATATTTT.

The CDR3 DNA is TGTGCCAGCAGCCCTTTTAATACCTACGAGCAGTACTTC. Residues: CASSPFNTYEQYF. The chain couples TRBV3-1 (or the pseudogene TRBV3-2) to TRBJ2-7; no clear D gene. Trimming removed 4 bases at V and 2 bases at J, with 9 bases between. Germline values: CDR1 LGHDT, CDR2 YNNKEL (reference sequence). The CDR3 is made up of 13 amino acids.

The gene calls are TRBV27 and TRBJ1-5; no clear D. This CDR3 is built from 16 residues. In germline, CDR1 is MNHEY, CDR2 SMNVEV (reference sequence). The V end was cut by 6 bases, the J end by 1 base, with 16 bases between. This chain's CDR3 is CASSPITGKSNQPQHF. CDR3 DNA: TGTGCCAGCAGCCCTATAACGGGGAAAAGCAATCAGCCCCAGCATTTT.

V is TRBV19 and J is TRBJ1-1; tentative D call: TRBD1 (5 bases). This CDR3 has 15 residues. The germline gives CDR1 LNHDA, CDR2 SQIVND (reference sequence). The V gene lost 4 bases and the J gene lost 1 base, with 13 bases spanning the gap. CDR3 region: CASSTIQGRNTEAFF. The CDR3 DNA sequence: TGTGCCAGTAGTACGATCCAGGGAAGGAACACTGAAGCTTTCTTT.

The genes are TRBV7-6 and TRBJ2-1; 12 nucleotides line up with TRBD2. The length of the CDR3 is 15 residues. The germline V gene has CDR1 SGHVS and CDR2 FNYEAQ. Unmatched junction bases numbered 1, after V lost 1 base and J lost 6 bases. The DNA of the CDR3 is TGTGCCAGCAGCTTAGGGACTAGCGGGGCCAATGAGCAGTTCTTC. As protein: CASSLGTSGANEQFF.

The CDR3 coding sequence is TGTGCCAGCAGTTCGTCCAGGGGTAACTATGGCTACACCTTC. It is translated as CASSSSRGNYGYTF. The chain links TRBV6-5 to TRBJ1-2; tentatively, D is TRBD1 (6 bases). The CDR3 is 14 amino acids. Germline-derived CDR1 and CDR2 are MNHEY and SVGAGI. Trimming left V 4 bases short and J 1 base short, with 10 bases between.

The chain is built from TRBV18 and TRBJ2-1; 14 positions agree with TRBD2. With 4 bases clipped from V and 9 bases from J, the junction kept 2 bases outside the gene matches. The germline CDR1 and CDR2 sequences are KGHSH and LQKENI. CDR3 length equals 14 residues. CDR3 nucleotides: TGTGCCAGCTCACTTGGACTAGCGGGGGGTGAGCAGTTCTTC. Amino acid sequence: CASSLGLAGGEQFF.

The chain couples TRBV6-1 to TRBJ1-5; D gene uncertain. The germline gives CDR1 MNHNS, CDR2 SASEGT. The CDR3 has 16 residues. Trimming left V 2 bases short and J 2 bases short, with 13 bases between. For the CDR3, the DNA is TGTGCCAGCAGTGAACTCTCCGCGCGTCGCAATCAGCCCCAGCATTTT. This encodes CASSELSARRNQPQHF.

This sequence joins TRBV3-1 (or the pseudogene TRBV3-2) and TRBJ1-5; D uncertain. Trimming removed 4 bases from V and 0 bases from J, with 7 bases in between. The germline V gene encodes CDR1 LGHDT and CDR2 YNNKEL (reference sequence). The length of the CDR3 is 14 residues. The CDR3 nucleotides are TGTGCCAGCAGCCCCGGTAATAGCAATCAGCCCCAGCATTTT. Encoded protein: CASSPGNSNQPQHF.

The CDR3 region is CASSQPGQGGPQHF. The CDR3, as DNA: TGCGCCAGCAGCCAACCGGGACAGGGAGGTCCCCAGCATTTT. The rearrangement links TRBV4-1 to TRBJ1-5, with 9 bases lining up with TRBD1. V lost 2 bases and J lost 10; bases outside the gene matches: 6. The CDR3 extends over 14 amino acids. Germline CDR1 reads MGHRA; CDR2 reads YSYEKL.